One and the same sample provided the 30 T cell receptor beta chains below, sequenced in a study of cytomegalovirus exposure and HLA in healthy donors. The PCR made use of 60 Vbeta and 13 Jbeta primers. TCRdb keeps only in-frame clones here, not all; method: immunoSEQ multiplex PCR. This table has approximately 140,000 clones, around 84% appearing once. Sequencing used PBMCs. The receptor set was obtained from a man between 45 and 60 years old in good health and CMV-seronegative.

This sequence joins TRBV7-6 and TRBJ2-7; 7 positions agree with TRBD1. The V segment lost 4 bases and the J segment 6 bases; nucleotides outside the gene matches: 3. Germline-derived CDR1 and CDR2 are SGHVS and FNYEAQ. This CDR3 contains 12 residues. The CDR3 bases are TGTGCCAGCAGCTCCCACAGGGGCGAGCAGTACTTC. Translating gives CASSSHRGEQYF.

This sequence joins TRBV19 and TRBJ1-1, with a tentative D call TRBD1 (5 bases). Trimming removed 10 bases at V and 1 base at J, with 13 bases between. The CDR3 consists of 13 residues. Germline V lookup: CDR1 LNHDA, CDR2 SQIVND (reference sequence). The CDR3 nucleotides read TGTGCCACTAAACCTCAGGGGAACACTGAAGCTTTCTTT. Translated, it gives CATKPQGNTEAFF.

This rearrangement joins TRBV7-3 to TRBJ2-1, with 8 bases identical to TRBD2. V shed 1 base, J shed 3 bases, and the junction held 5 bases outside the gene matches. The CDR3 loop spans 16 amino acids. CDR1 is SGHTA and CDR2 is FQGTGA in the germline V gene. CDR3 region: CASSLIAGHYYNEQFF. As DNA, the CDR3 is TGTGCCAGCAGCTTAATAGCGGGGCATTACTACAATGAGCAGTTCTTC.

A note on this clone: The junction does not match germline at one end; this may be a read error. The gene calls are TRBV9 and TRBJ1-2, with D possibly TRBD1 on 5 matching bases. The germline V gene encodes CDR1 SGDLS and CDR2 YYNGEE. CDR3 length: 14 amino acids. The CDR3 is CTSSVDWWGVGYTF. The CDR3 region has the DNA TGTACCAGCAGCGTAGATTGGTGGGGGGTAGGCTACACCTTC. The whole variable domain, filled in from reference TRBV9 and TRBJ1-2, reads DSGVTQTPKHLITATGQRVTLRCSPRSGDLSVYWYQQSLDQGLQFLIQYYNGEERAKGNILERFSAQQFPDLHSELNLSSLELGDSALYFCTSSVDWWGVGYTFGSGTRLTVV.

This clone came up once. V and J are TRBV19 and TRBJ2-1; 7 bases are shared with TRBD2. This CDR3 spans 13 amino acids. The germline CDR1 and CDR2 sequences are LNHDA and SQIVND (reference sequence). V lost 8 bases and J lost 6; bases outside the gene matches: 7. CDR3 amino acids: CASGAGSSNEQFF. CDR3 nucleotides: TGTGCCAGTGGAGCGGGGTCATCCAATGAGCAGTTCTTC.

The chain couples TRBV19 to TRBJ1-5; 7 nucleotides agree with TRBD1. V trimming: 4 bases; J trimming: 5 bases; junction bases outside the gene matches: 5. Per germline, CDR1 LNHDA and CDR2 SQIVND (reference sequence). The CDR3 runs 14 residues. CDR3 residues: CASSTRQGYQPQHF. The DNA of the CDR3 is TGTGCCAGTAGTACTCGACAGGGCTATCAGCCCCAGCATTTT.

The rearrangement joins TRBV5-6 to TRBJ2-2; D call uncertain. This CDR3 is built from 12 residues. CDR1 is SGHDT, CDR2 YYEEEE, per germline. V lost 0 bases to trimming and J lost 6 bases, with 3 bases between them. This CDR3 is CASSLGPGELFF. The CDR3 DNA reads as TGTGCCAGCAGCTTGGGGCCCGGGGAGCTGTTTTTT.

V and J are TRBV5-1 and TRBJ2-1; 7 nucleotides match TRBD2. V shed 4 bases and J 4 bases; nucleotides not matched to a gene: 5. The germline gives CDR1 SGHRS, CDR2 YFSETQ. The CDR3 loop spans 14 amino acids. The chain's CDR3 is CASSPGTTYNEQFF. The CDR3 coding sequence is TGCGCCAGCAGCCCCGGGACTACTTACAATGAGCAGTTCTTC.

The chain carries TRBV2 and TRBJ2-1; TRBD1 matches at 9 bases. After removal of 6 bases from V and 15 bases from J, the junction contained 6 bases not matched to a gene. Germline V gene sequence: CDR1 SNHLY, CDR2 FYNNEI. The CDR3 loop spans 11 amino acids. The CDR3 coding sequence is TGTGCCAGCAGCCTGACAGGGGGAATGTTCTTC. Its translation is CASSLTGGMFF.

This chain connects TRBV6-5 to TRBJ2-3, with 10 nucleotides matching TRBD2. Germline V gene data show CDR1 as MNHEY and CDR2 as SVGAGI. V was clipped by 6 bases and J by 3 bases; unmatched bases: 6. This CDR3 spans 15 amino acids. CDR3 region: CASSSGGAVTDTQYF. CDR3 nucleotide sequence: TGTGCCAGCAGCAGCGGGGGGGCCGTGACAGATACGCAGTATTTT.

The V and J genes are TRBV6-1 and TRBJ1-2; the D gene is possibly TRBD1 (5 bases). V lost 6 bases to trimming and J lost 4 bases, with 15 bases between them. The CDR3 contains 14 residues. Germline V gene sequence: CDR1 MNHNS, CDR2 SASEGT. The CDR3 here is CASSPGPQGYGYTF. CDR3 DNA: TGTGCCAGCAGCCCCGGGCCCCAGGGCTATGGCTACACCTTC.

This chain joins TRBV6-5 and TRBJ1-1, with TRBD1 matching over 8 bases. Germline V lookup: CDR1 MNHEY, CDR2 SVGAGI. The V segment lost 5 bases and the J segment 6 bases; nucleotides outside the gene matches: 8. CDR3 length: 14 residues. Here the CDR3 reads CASSATGVDPEAFF. The CDR3 coding sequence is TGTGCCAGCAGTGCGACAGGGGTGGACCCTGAAGCTTTCTTT.

The rearrangement uses TRBV2 and TRBJ2-5, with TRBD2 identical over 9 bases. V was clipped by 1 base and J by 1 base; unmatched bases: 7. This CDR3 is 17 amino acids long. Germline assignment: CDR1 SNHLY and CDR2 FYNNEI. The CDR3 sequence is CASSEGPAGGRQETQYF. CDR3 bases: TGTGCCAGCAGTGAAGGTCCAGCGGGGGGCCGCCAAGAGACCCAGTACTTC.

The CDR3 reads CASSPTGMYGYTF. CDR3 DNA sequence: TGTGCCAGCAGCCCGACAGGGATGTATGGCTACACCTTC. The rearrangement links TRBV7-2 to TRBJ1-2, with TRBD1 matching over 7 bases. Per the germline V gene, CDR1 is SGHTA and CDR2 is FQGNSA. This CDR3 region has 13 residues. V lost 5 bases and J lost 5; bases outside the gene matches: 5.

This clone came up a few times. The rearrangement links TRBV29-1 to TRBJ2-3; 8 bases fit TRBD2. J lost 3 bases, V lost 6 bases, and 11 bases had no gene match. CDR1 SQVTM and CDR2 ANQGSEA come from the germline V gene. The CDR3 has 15 residues. CDR3 nucleotide sequence: TGCAGCGTCCTCCAACTAGCGGTAAAAACAGATACGCAGTATTTT. Its protein is CSVLQLAVKTDTQYF.

V and J are TRBV18 and TRBJ1-1; a weak D match, TRBD1 (6 bases). CDR3 length: 19 amino acids. CDR1 KGHSH and CDR2 LQKENI come from the germline V gene. V dropped 2 bases and J dropped 5 bases, with 27 bases sitting between them. For the CDR3, the DNA is TGTGCCAGCTCACCATTGGATTTGGCAGGGGCCGCCGGGGGGACTGAAGCTTTCTTT. Its translation: CASSPLDLAGAAGGTEAFF. Supplemented by reference TRBV18 and TRBJ1-1, the full variable domain reads NAGVMQNPRHLVRRRGQEARLRCSPMKGHSHVYWYRQLPEEGLKFMVYLQKENIIDESGMPKERFSAEFPKEGPSILRIQQVVRGDSAAYFCASSPLDLAGAAGGTEAFFGQGTRLTVV.

This clone was observed a single time. The genes are TRBV6-5 and TRBJ1-2; D is unresolved. The CDR3 length is 13 residues. The V gene lost 3 bases and the J gene lost 7 bases, with 12 bases spanning the gap. CDR1 MNHEY and CDR2 SVGAGI come from the germline V gene. The DNA of the CDR3 is TGTGCCAGCAGTTATCAGGCCGGGAGTGGCTACACCTTC. Encoded protein: CASSYQAGSGYTF.

The chain links TRBV2 to TRBJ2-5; 7 bases match TRBD1. With 4 bases clipped from V and 5 bases from J, the junction kept 10 bases outside the gene matches. The CDR3 is 15 residues long. CDR1 is SNHLY and CDR2 is FYNNEI in the germline V gene. The CDR3 DNA sequence: TGTGCCAGCAGTGTAGGGAATAGGGGGCGTGAGACCCAGTACTTC. Encoded protein: CASSVGNRGRETQYF. Looking up the rest from reference TRBV2 and TRBJ2-5 gives the full variable domain: EPEVTQTPSHQVTQMGQEVILRCVPISNHLYFYWYRQILGQKVEFLVSFYNNEISEKSEIFDDQFSVERPDGSNFTLKIRSTKLEDSAMYFCASSVGNRGRETQYFGPGTRLLVL.

V is TRBV6-1 and J is TRBJ2-5; 7 bases align to TRBD1. CDR1 is MNHNS, CDR2 SASEGT, per germline. V shed 7 bases and J 5 bases; nucleotides not matched to a gene: 7. The CDR3 covers 13 residues. The CDR3 reads CASIQGLGETQYF. The DNA of the CDR3 is TGTGCCAGCATACAGGGGCTGGGGGAGACCCAGTACTTC.

This clone came up once. The gene calls are TRBV6-1 and TRBJ2-2, with 8 bases fitting TRBD2. The V and J ends lost 5 bases and 6 bases, in that order; junction bases with no gene match: 5. Germline V CDR1 and CDR2: MNHNS, SASEGT. The CDR3 spans 14 residues. This chain's CDR3 is CASSSGGTAGELFF. CDR3 DNA sequence: TGTGCCAGCAGTTCGGGAGGGACCGCCGGGGAGCTGTTTTTT.

The chain combines TRBV7-9 with TRBJ2-7, with D uncertain. CDR1 and CDR2 from the germline V gene are SEHNR and FQNEAQ (reference sequence). Trimming took 2 bases from V and 0 from J, leaving 14 bases between them. The CDR3 extends over 16 amino acids. The CDR3 region is CASSLLGTESSYEQYF. The CDR3 region has the DNA TGTGCCAGCAGCTTATTAGGCACGGAGAGCTCCTACGAGCAGTACTTC.

This clone came up a few times. V is TRBV13 and J is TRBJ2-7, with 8 bases matching TRBD2. Germline lookup yields CDR1 PRHDT and CDR2 FYEKMQ (reference sequence). Losses at the gene ends were 5 bases for V and 2 bases for J; bases not matched to a gene: 8. The CDR3 extends over 15 amino acids. The CDR3 is CASSQLYSGAYEQYF. CDR3 nucleotide sequence: TGTGCCAGCAGCCAACTATATAGCGGGGCCTACGAGCAGTACTTC.

The chain recombines TRBV19 with TRBJ1-5, with 9 bases identical to TRBD1. The CDR3 runs to 16 residues. Germline CDR1 reads LNHDA; CDR2 reads SQIVND (reference sequence). V shed 5 bases and J 2 bases; nucleotides not matched to a gene: 7. As DNA, the CDR3 is TGTGCCAGTAGTTCGACAGGGGGATTCGGCAATCAGCCCCAGCATTTT. Translation: CASSSTGGFGNQPQHF.

This chain uses TRBV5-1 with TRBJ2-3; the match to TRBD2 covers 15 bases. The CDR3 contains 17 residues. V shed 2 bases and J 4 bases; nucleotides not matched to a gene: 5. Germline CDR1 reads SGHRS; CDR2 reads YFSETQ. CDR3 loop: CASSLGLAGGHPDTQYF. Here the CDR3 DNA reads TGCGCCAGCAGCTTAGGACTAGCGGGGGGGCATCCAGATACGCAGTATTTT.

The CDR3 loop is CASSLVMGQPNTEAFF. CDR3 in DNA: TGTGCCAGCAGCTTGGTAATGGGGCAGCCGAACACTGAAGCTTTCTTT. The chain is built from TRBV11-2 and TRBJ1-1; a possible D gene is TRBD1 (5 bases). Germline loops: CDR1 SGHAT, CDR2 FQNNGV. The CDR3 contains 16 residues. Between the trimmed V and J ends, which lost 3 bases and 1 base, there was a span of 15 bases.

V gene TRBV7-9 combines with J gene TRBJ1-2; tentative D call: TRBD1 (5 bases). The CDR3 has 15 amino acids. Trimming left V 5 bases short and J 5 bases short, with 18 bases between. In germline, CDR1 is SEHNR, CDR2 FQNEAQ (reference sequence). The CDR3 DNA reads as TGTGCCAGCAGCGTACCGACAGTAGAAGGGTATGGCTACACCTTC. Its protein is CASSVPTVEGYGYTF.

The rearrangement joins TRBV10-3 to TRBJ2-2; 10 bases line up with TRBD2. V was pared by 8 bases and J by 3 bases, with 9 bases of the junction left unmatched. The CDR3 has 16 amino acids. The V gene's germline CDR1 is ENHRY and CDR2 SYGVKD. CDR3: CAIPGASGGYTGELFF. The CDR3 DNA is TGTGCCATCCCCGGAGCTAGCGGGGGCTACACCGGGGAGCTGTTTTTT.

CDR3 in DNA: TGCGCCAGCAGCCCCGAGAGGGTAGGGGGTGGCTACACCTTC. Amino acid sequence: CASSPERVGGGYTF. The rearrangement links TRBV5-1 to TRBJ1-2, with D perhaps TRBD1 (6 bases). CDR1 is SGHRS, CDR2 YFSETQ, per germline. The ends were cut back, 4 bases at V and 7 bases at J, with 17 bases in the middle. The CDR3 is made up of 14 amino acids.

The chain recombines TRBV7-9 with TRBJ2-3; D uncertain. Germline V gene data show CDR1 as SEHNR and CDR2 as FQNEAQ (reference sequence). This CDR3 region has 12 residues. The V and J ends lost 5 bases and 2 bases respectively, with 5 bases between them. This CDR3 is CASSPDTDTQYF. CDR3 in DNA: TGTGCCAGCAGCCCAGACACAGATACGCAGTATTTT.

A single count supports this clone. V usage is TRBV2 and J usage is TRBJ1-5; 11 nucleotides match TRBD1. Germline CDR1 reads SNHLY; CDR2 reads FYNNEI. CDR3 length equals 19 residues. With V trimmed by 3 bases and J by 1 base, 11 bases remained unmatched. In DNA, the CDR3 is TGTGCCAGCAGTGATCTTGGACAGGGGGCTACTACGAGCAATCAGCCCCAGCATTTT. This translates into CASSDLGQGATTSNQPQHF.